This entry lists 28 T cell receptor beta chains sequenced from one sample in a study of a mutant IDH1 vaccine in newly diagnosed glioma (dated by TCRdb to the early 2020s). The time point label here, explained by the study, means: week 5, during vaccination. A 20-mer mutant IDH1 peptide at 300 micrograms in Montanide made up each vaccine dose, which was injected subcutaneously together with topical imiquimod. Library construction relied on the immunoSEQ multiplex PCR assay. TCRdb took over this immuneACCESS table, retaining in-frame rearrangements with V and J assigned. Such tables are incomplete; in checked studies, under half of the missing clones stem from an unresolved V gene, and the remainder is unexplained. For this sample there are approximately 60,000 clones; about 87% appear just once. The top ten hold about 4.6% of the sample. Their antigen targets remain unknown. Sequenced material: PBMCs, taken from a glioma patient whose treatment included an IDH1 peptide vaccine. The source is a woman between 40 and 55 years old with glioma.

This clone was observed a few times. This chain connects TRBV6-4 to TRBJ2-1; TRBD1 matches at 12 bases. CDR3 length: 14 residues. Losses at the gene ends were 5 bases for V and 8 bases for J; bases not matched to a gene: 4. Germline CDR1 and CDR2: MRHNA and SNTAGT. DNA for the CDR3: TGTGCCAGCAGTCCCGGGACAGGGGGCCATGAGCAGTTCTTC. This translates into CASSPGTGGHEQFF.

CDR3: CASSPGTSLGQETQYF. CDR3 coding DNA: TGTGCCAGCAGCCCAGGGACTAGTTTGGGACAAGAGACCCAGTACTTC. The rearrangement links TRBV5-6 to TRBJ2-5; 8 bases are a match to TRBD2. This CDR3 is built from 16 residues. Germline lookup yields CDR1 SGHDT and CDR2 YYEEEE. V gave up 4 bases and J gave up 2 bases; unmatched junction bases: 10.

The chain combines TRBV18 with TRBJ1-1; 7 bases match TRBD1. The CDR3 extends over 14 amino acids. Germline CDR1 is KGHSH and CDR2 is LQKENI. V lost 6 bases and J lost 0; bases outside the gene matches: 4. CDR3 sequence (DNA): TGTGCCAGCTCCCGGGACAGTCTGAACACTGAAGCTTTCTTT. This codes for CASSRDSLNTEAFF.

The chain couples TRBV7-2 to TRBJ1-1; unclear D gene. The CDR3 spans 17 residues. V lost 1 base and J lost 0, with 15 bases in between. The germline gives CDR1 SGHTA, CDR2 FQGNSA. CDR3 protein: CASSLDMTTGLNTEAFF. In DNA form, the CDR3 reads TGTGCCAGCAGCTTAGACATGACCACCGGCCTGAACACTGAAGCTTTCTTT.

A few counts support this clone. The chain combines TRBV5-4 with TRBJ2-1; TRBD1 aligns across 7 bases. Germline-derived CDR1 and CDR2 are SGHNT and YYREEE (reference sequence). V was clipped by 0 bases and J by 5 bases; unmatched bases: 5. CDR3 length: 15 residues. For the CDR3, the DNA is TGTGCCAGCAGCTTGGGAGGGACAGCTGACAATGAGCAGTTCTTC. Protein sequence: CASSLGGTADNEQFF.

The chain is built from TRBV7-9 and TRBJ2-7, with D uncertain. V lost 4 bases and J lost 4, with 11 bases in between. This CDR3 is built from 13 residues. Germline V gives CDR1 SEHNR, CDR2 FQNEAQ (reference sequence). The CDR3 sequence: CASSSWTGYEQYF. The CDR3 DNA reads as TGTGCCAGCAGCTCCTGGACCGGGTACGAGCAGTACTTC.

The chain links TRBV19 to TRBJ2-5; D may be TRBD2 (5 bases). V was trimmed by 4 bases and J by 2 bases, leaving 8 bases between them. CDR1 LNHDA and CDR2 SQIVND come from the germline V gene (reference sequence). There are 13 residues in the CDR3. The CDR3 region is CASSKLVQETQYF. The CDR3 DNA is TGTGCCAGTAGTAAACTAGTTCAAGAGACCCAGTACTTC.

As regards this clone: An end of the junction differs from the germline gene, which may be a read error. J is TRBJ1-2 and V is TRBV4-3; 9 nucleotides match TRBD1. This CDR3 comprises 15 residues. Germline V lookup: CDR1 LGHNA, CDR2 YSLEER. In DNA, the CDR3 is TGCGCCAGCAGCCAAGATTCTGGGACAGGGTATGCCTACACCTTC. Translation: CASSQDSGTGYAYTF.

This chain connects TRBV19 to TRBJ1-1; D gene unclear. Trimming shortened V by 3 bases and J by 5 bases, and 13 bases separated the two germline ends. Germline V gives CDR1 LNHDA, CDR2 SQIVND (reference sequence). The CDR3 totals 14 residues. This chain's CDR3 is CASSMGRLGTEAFF. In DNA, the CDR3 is TGTGCCAGTAGTATGGGCAGGCTCGGGACTGAAGCTTTCTTT.

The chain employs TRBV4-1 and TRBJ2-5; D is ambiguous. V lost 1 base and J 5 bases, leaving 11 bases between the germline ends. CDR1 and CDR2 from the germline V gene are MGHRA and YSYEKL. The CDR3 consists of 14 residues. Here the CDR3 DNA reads TGCGCCAGCAGCCAAGGACCCCTTGCGGAGACCCAGTACTTC. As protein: CASSQGPLAETQYF.

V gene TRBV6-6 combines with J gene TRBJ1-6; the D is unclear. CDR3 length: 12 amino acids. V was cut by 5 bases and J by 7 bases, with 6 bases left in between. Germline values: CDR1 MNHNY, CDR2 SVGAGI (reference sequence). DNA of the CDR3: TGTGCCAGCAGTCTACAAAATTCACCCCTCCACTTT. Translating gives CASSLQNSPLHF.

CDR3 sequence reads: CASSPTKRQFF. Here the CDR3 DNA reads TGTGCCAGCAGCCCGACAAAGAGGCAGTTCTTC. This sequence joins TRBV7-9 and TRBJ2-1; D unresolved. The CDR3 has 11 amino acids. Trimming removed 5 bases from V and 12 bases from J, with 11 bases in between. The germline V gene has CDR1 SEHNR and CDR2 FQNEAQ (reference sequence).

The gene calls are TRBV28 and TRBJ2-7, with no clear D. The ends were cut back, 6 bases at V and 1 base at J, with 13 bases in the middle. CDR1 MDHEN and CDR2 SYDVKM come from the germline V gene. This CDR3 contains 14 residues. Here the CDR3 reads CASSFGPFSYEQYF. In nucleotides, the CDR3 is TGTGCCAGCAGCTTCGGGCCATTTTCCTACGAGCAGTACTTC.

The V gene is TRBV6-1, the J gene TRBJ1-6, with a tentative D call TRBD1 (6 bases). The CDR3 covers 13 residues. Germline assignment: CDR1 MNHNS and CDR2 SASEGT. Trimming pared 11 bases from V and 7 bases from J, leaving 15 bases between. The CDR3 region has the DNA TGTGCCTCTCGACAACAGGGAAATTCACCCCTCCACTTT. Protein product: CASRQQGNSPLHF.

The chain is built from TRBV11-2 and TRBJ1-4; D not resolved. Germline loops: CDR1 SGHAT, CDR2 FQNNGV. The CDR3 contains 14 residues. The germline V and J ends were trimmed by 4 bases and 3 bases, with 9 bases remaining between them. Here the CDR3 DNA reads TGTGCCAGCAGCTCCCAGTGGGCTAATGAAAAACTGTTTTTT. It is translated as CASSSQWANEKLFF.

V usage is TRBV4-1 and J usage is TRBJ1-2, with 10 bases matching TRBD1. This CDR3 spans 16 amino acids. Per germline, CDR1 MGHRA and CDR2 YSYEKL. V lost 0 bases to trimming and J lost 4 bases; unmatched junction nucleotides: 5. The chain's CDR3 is CASSQEKTGGIYGYTF. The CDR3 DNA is TGCGCCAGCAGCCAAGAGAAGACAGGGGGCATCTATGGCTACACCTTC.

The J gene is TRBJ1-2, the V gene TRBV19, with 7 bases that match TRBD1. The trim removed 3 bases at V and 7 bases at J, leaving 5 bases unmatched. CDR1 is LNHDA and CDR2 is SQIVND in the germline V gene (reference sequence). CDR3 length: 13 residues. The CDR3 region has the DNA TGTGCCAGTAGTATCAGAGGGGGCGTTGGCTACACCTTC. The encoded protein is CASSIRGGVGYTF.

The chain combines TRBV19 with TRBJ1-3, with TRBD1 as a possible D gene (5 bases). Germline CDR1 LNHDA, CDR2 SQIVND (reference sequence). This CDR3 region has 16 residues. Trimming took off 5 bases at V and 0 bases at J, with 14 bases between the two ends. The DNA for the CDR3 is TGTGCCAGTAGTCCTCAGACAGTCAGCTCTGGAAACACCATATATTTT. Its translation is CASSPQTVSSGNTIYF.

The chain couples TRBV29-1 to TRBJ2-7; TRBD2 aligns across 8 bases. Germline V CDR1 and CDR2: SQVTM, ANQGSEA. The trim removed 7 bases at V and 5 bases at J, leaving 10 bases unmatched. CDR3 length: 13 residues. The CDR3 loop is CSASAGGRDEQYF. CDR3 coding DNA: TGCAGCGCCTCGGCGGGAGGAAGGGACGAGCAGTACTTC.

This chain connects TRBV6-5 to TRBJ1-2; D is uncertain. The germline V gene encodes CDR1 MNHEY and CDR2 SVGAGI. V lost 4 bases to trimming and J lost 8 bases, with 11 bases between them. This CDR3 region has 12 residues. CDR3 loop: CASSLEGDGYTF. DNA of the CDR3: TGTGCCAGCAGTTTAGAGGGCGACGGCTACACCTTC.

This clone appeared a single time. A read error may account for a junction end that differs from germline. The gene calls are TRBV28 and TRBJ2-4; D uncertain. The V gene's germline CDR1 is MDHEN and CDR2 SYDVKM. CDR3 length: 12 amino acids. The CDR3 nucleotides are TGTGCCAGCAGCCTCCCCGGTGGCTTCCTAGACTTC. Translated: CASSLPGGFLDF.

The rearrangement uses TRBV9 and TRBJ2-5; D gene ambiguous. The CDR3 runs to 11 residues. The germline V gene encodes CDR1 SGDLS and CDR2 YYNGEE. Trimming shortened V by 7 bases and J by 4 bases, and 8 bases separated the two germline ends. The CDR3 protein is CASASAETQYF. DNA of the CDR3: TGTGCCAGCGCCTCCGCAGAGACCCAGTACTTC.

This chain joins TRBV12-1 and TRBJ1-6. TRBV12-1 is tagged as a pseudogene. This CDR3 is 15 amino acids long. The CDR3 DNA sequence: TGTGCCAGCAGCACTCTGCGCAGGCCGGGTTCACCCCTCCACTTT. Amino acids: CASSTLRRPGSPLHF.

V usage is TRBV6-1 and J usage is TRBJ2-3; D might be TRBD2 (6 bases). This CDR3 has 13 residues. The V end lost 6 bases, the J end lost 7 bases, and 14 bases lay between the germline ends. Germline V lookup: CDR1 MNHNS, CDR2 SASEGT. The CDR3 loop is CASRTGGGHTQYF. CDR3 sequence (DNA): TGTGCCAGCAGAACGGGTGGAGGGCATACGCAGTATTTT.

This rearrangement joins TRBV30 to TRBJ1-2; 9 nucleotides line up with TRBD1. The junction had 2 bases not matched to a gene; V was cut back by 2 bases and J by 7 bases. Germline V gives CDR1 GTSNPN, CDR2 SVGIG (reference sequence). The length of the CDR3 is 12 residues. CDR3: CAWSTGGSGYTF. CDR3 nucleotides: TGTGCCTGGAGTACAGGGGGCAGTGGCTACACCTTC.

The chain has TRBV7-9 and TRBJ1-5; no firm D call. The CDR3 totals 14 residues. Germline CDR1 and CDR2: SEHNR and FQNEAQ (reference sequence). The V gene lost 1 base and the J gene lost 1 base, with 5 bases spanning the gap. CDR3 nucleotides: TGTGCCAGCAGCTTAGACCCAAGCAATCAGCCCCAGCATTTT. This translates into CASSLDPSNQPQHF. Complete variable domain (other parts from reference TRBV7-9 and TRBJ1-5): DTGVSQNPRHKITKRGQNVTFRCDPISEHNRLYWYRQTLGQGPEFLTYFQNEAQLEKSRLLSDRFSAERPKGSFSTLEIQRTEQGDSAMYLCASSLDPSNQPQHFGDGTRLSIL.

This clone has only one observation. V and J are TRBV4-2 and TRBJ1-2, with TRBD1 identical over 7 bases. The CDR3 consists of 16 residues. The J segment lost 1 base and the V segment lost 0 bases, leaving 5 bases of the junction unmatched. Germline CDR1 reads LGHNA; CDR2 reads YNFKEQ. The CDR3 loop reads CASSQESTGVNYGYTF. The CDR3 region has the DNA TGTGCCAGCAGCCAAGAATCTACAGGGGTTAACTATGGCTACACCTTC.

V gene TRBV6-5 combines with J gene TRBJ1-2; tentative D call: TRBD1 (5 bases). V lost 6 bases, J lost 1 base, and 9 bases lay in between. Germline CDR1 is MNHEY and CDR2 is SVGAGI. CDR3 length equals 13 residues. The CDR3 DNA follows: TGTGCCAGCAGACTAGACAGTAACTATGGCTACACCTTC. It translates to CASRLDSNYGYTF.